The 23 T cell receptor beta chains listed next were all sequenced from one sample in a study of blood T cell repertoires in COVID-19. Sequenced by immunoSEQ multiplex PCR; TCRdb stores in-frame clones only, minus some. The profile shows nearly 300,000 clones, roughly 91% of them singletons. The material sequenced was PBMCs or T cells enriched from blood (not recorded which). All receptors come from a woman between 45 and 60 years old who had been exposed to COVID-19.

The V call is TRBV5-4, the J call TRBJ1-3, with TRBD1 identical over 7 bases. Germline V gene sequence: CDR1 SGHNT, CDR2 YYREEE (reference sequence). V shed 5 bases and J 0 bases; nucleotides not matched to a gene: 8. This CDR3 contains 16 residues. The CDR3 loop is CASRKSGTASGNTIYF. CDR3 DNA sequence: TGTGCCAGCAGAAAGTCCGGGACAGCCTCTGGAAACACCATATATTTT.

The rearrangement links TRBV4-1 to TRBJ1-5; D ambiguous. The V gene lost 0 bases and the J gene lost 5 bases, with 14 bases spanning the gap. CDR1 is MGHRA and CDR2 is YSYEKL in the germline V gene. CDR3 length: 16 residues. The CDR3 spells CASSQDSGAYHQPQHF. CDR3 sequence (DNA): TGCGCCAGCAGCCAAGATAGCGGCGCGTACCATCAGCCCCAGCATTTT.

The chain has TRBV10-3 and TRBJ2-5; D call uncertain. This CDR3 has 11 residues. V lost 3 bases to trimming and J lost 5 bases, with 4 bases between them. Germline lookup yields CDR1 ENHRY and CDR2 SYGVKD. CDR3 DNA: TGTGCCATCAGTGATAGTGAGACCCAGTACTTC. It codes for CAISDSETQYF.

The chain couples TRBV28 to TRBJ1-5, with no clear D. CDR3 length: 12 amino acids. Germline CDR1 and CDR2: MDHEN and SYDVKM. V lost 4 bases, J lost 3 bases, and 4 bases lay in between. In DNA form, the CDR3 reads TGTGCCAGCAGTTGGCTCAATCAGCCCCAGCATTTT. Translating it yields CASSWLNQPQHF.

The chain combines TRBV21-1 with TRBJ2-1; TRBD1 reflects the table's D call only, with no check against the DNA. TRBV21-1 is assigned pseudogene status. The CDR3 is 18 residues long. In DNA form, the CDR3 reads TGTGCCAGCACCCGGATAGTCCCGGGACACGGCTCGTATAATGAGCAGTTCTTC. Amino acids: CASTRIVPGHGSYNEQFF.

J is TRBJ1-1 and V is TRBV30, with no clear D. Between the trimmed V and J ends, which lost 0 bases and 2 bases, there was a span of 4 bases. The CDR3 is made up of 12 amino acids. Germline CDR1 reads GTSNPN; CDR2 reads SVGIG (reference sequence). DNA for the CDR3: TGTGCCTGGAGTGTTTCAAACACTGAAGCTTTCTTT. Residues: CAWSVSNTEAFF. The full variable domain, its missing parts supplied by reference TRBV30 and TRBJ1-1, is SQTIHQWPATLVQPVGSPLSLECTVEGTSNPNLYWYRQAAGRGLQLLFYSVGIGQISSEVPQNLSASRPQDRQFILSSKKLLLSDSGFYLCAWSVSNTEAFFGQGTRLTVV.

The chain recombines TRBV30 with TRBJ1-2, with a tentative D call TRBD1 (5 bases). V was cut by 0 bases and J by 3 bases, with 11 bases left in between. The CDR3 covers 14 residues. Germline V gene data show CDR1 as GTSNPN and CDR2 as SVGIG (reference sequence). The CDR3 nucleotides are TGTGCCTGGAGTGTAAGGGGCCAATACTATGGCTACACCTTC. Translating gives CAWSVRGQYYGYTF.

This clone was found once. The chain recombines TRBV2 with TRBJ2-7, with a possible D match to TRBD2 (6 bases). Trimming stripped 6 bases from V and 6 bases from J, with 21 bases between. From germline, CDR1 is SNHLY and CDR2 FYNNEI. The CDR3 contains 15 residues. The CDR3 protein is CASSPTPGLPSEQYF. The CDR3 DNA is TGTGCCAGCAGCCCCACCCCGGGACTCCCCTCCGAGCAGTACTTC.

The chain couples TRBV3-1 (or the pseudogene TRBV3-2) to TRBJ1-2; 9 bases are a match to TRBD1. The CDR3 is 14 amino acids. V was pared by 5 bases and J by 5 bases, with 6 bases of the junction left unmatched. CDR1 is LGHDT, CDR2 YNNKEL, per germline (reference sequence). CDR3 amino acids: CASSFRTGEYGYTF. The CDR3 DNA reads as TGTGCCAGCAGCTTCCGGACAGGGGAATATGGCTACACCTTC.

The chain is built from TRBV29-1 and TRBJ2-5; D ambiguous. The CDR3 totals 12 residues. Trimming took off 5 bases at V and 1 base at J, with 8 bases between the two ends. Germline loops: CDR1 SQVTM, CDR2 ANQGSEA. CDR3 DNA sequence: TGCAGCGTTAGCCGAGCCCAAGAGACCCAGTACTTC. Its protein product is CSVSRAQETQYF. Full variable domain (outside the CDR3, taken from reference TRBV29-1 and TRBJ2-5): SAVISQKPSRDICQRGTSLTIQCQVDSQVTMMFWYRQQPGQSLTLIATANQGSEATYESGFVIDKFPISRPNLTFSTLTVSNMSPEDSSIYLCSVSRAQETQYFGPGTRLLVL.

V gene TRBV28 combines with J gene TRBJ1-5; D might be TRBD1 (5 bases). This CDR3 contains 13 residues. CDR1 is MDHEN, CDR2 SYDVKM, per germline. V was pared by 5 bases and J by 7 bases, with 12 bases between. The CDR3, as DNA: TGTGCCAGCAGTACCACGACAGTCCAGCCCCAGCATTTT. Protein: CASSTTTVQPQHF. The whole variable domain, filled in from reference TRBV28 and TRBJ1-5, reads DVKVTQSSRYLVKRTGEKVFLECVQDMDHENMFWYRQDPGLGLRLIYFSYDVKMKEKGDIPEGYSVSREKKERFSLILESASTNQTSMYLCASSTTTVQPQHFGDGTRLSIL.

The chain has TRBV28 and TRBJ1-2; no reliable D call. V lost 6 bases to trimming and J lost 3 bases, with 5 bases between them. CDR3 size: 11 residues. Germline CDR1 is MDHEN and CDR2 is SYDVKM. CDR3 DNA sequence: TGTGCCAGCAGCCGTCACTATGGCTACACCTTC. It encodes CASSRHYGYTF.

The chain combines TRBV19 with TRBJ1-2; 7 bases map to TRBD1. J gave up 4 bases and V 7 bases, and 6 bases lay outside the gene matches. The CDR3 contains 13 residues. Germline assignment: CDR1 LNHDA and CDR2 SQIVND (reference sequence). CDR3 sequence reads: CASNRRDSYGYTF. CDR3 nucleotide sequence: TGTGCCAGTAATCGTCGGGACAGCTATGGCTACACCTTC.

The V and J genes are TRBV5-1 and TRBJ2-5; 10 nucleotides agree with TRBD2. With 5 bases clipped from V and 3 bases from J, the junction kept 4 bases outside the gene matches. This CDR3 is 14 amino acids long. Germline CDR1 is SGHRS and CDR2 is YFSETQ. The CDR3 nucleotides are TGCGCCAGCAGTCTAGCGGGGGCAAAAGAGACCCAGTACTTC. It yields the protein CASSLAGAKETQYF. The whole variable domain, filled in from reference TRBV5-1 and TRBJ2-5, reads KAGVTQTPRYLIKTRGQQVTLSCSPISGHRSVSWYQQTPGQGLQFLFEYFSETQRNKGNFPGRFSGRQFSNSRSEMNVSTLELGDSALYLCASSLAGAKETQYFGPGTRLLVL.

The V call is TRBV24-1, the J call TRBJ1-2, with 10 bases identical to TRBD1. The CDR3 loop spans 14 amino acids. The germline gives CDR1 KGHDR, CDR2 SFDVKD. After removal of 7 bases from V and 5 bases from J, the junction contained 6 bases not matched to a gene. The DNA for the CDR3 is TGTGCCACCAGCGGGACAGGGGACCATTATGGCTACACCTTC. This encodes CATSGTGDHYGYTF.

The chain recombines TRBV5-1 with TRBJ1-4; 9 nucleotides agree with TRBD1. The CDR3 has 18 amino acids. Germline lookup yields CDR1 SGHRS and CDR2 YFSETQ. V was clipped by 3 bases and J by 2 bases; unmatched bases: 11. This chain's CDR3 is CASSSRTDRGRTNEKLFF. The CDR3 nucleotides read TGCGCCAGCAGCTCTCGAACTGACAGGGGGAGGACTAATGAAAAACTGTTTTTT.

The V call is TRBV2, the J call TRBJ2-1; D is unresolved. Looked up from germline, CDR1 is SNHLY and CDR2 is FYNNEI. The CDR3 runs to 16 residues. The V and J ends lost 3 bases and 0 bases respectively, with 12 bases between them. The CDR3 reads CASSDEKRSSYNEQFF. The CDR3 DNA is TGTGCCAGCAGTGATGAGAAACGGAGCTCCTACAATGAGCAGTTCTTC.

The rearrangement joins TRBV2 to TRBJ1-1; no definite D call. The germline CDR1 and CDR2 sequences are SNHLY and FYNNEI. The CDR3 covers 12 residues. V was trimmed by 6 bases and J by 3 bases, leaving 8 bases between them. CDR3 in DNA: TGTGCCAGCAGCGATGAGGACACTGAAGCTTTCTTT. This gives the protein CASSDEDTEAFF.

This rearrangement joins TRBV19 to TRBJ1-1, with D possibly being TRBD1 (5 bases). The CDR3 is 14 residues long. Looked up from germline, CDR1 is LNHDA and CDR2 is SQIVND (reference sequence). Trimming stripped 1 base from V and 5 bases from J, with 11 bases between. The CDR3 DNA follows: TGTGCCAGTAGTATAGTATCGGGGGGGACTGAAGCTTTCTTT. Translating it yields CASSIVSGGTEAFF.

This clone was counted a single time. The V gene is TRBV29-1, the J gene TRBJ1-2, with 7 bases aligning to TRBD1. Germline V gene sequence: CDR1 SQVTM, CDR2 ANQGSEA. The V gene end was trimmed by 6 bases and the J gene end by 2 bases; junction bases not matched to a gene: 6. This CDR3 is built from 13 residues. The chain's CDR3 is CSVGPGQNYGYTF. The CDR3 DNA reads TGCAGCGTCGGCCCGGGACAGAACTATGGCTACACCTTC.

The CDR3 DNA follows: TGTGCCAGCAGCCATAAGGGGGCAGAAGCTTTCTTT. Translating gives CASSHKGAEAFF. V is TRBV3-1 (or the pseudogene TRBV3-2) and J is TRBJ1-1, with 7 positions matching TRBD1. The CDR3 contains 12 residues. Germline V gives CDR1 LGHDT, CDR2 YNNKEL (reference sequence). With V trimmed by 3 bases and J by 8 bases, 3 bases remained unmatched.

The J gene is TRBJ2-5, the V gene TRBV2; D might be TRBD2 (6 bases). The ends were cut back, 8 bases at V and 2 bases at J, with 12 bases in the middle. Per germline, CDR1 SNHLY and CDR2 FYNNEI. The CDR3 sequence is 13 residues long. The CDR3 DNA sequence: TGTGCCAGCCCCGGGACTTCTCAAGAGACCCAGTACTTC. Protein sequence: CASPGTSQETQYF.

The J gene is TRBJ1-2, the V gene TRBV2, with 8 bases lining up with TRBD1. The J segment lost 2 bases and the V segment lost 2 bases, leaving 4 bases of the junction unmatched. The germline gives CDR1 SNHLY, CDR2 FYNNEI. This CDR3 region has 15 residues. The CDR3 region is CASSELRGLNYGYTF. The CDR3 DNA is TGTGCCAGCAGTGAACTCAGGGGGCTCAACTATGGCTACACCTTC.